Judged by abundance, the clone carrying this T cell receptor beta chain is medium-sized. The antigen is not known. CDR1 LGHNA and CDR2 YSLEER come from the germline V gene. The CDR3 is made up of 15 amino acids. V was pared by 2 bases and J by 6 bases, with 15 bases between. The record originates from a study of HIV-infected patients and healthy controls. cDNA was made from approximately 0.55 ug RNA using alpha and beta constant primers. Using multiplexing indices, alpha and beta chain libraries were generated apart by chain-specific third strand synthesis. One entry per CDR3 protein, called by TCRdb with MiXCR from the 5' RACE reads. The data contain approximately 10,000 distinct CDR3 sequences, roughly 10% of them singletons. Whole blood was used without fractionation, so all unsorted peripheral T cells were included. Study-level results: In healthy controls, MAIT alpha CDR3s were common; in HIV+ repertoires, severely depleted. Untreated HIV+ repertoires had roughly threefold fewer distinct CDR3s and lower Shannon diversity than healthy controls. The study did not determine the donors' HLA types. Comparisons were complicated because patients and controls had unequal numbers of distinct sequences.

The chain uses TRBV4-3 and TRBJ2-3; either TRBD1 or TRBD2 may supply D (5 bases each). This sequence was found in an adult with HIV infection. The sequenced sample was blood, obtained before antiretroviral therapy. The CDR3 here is CASSQWTGPRDTQYF. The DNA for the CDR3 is TGCGCCAGCAGCCAATGGACGGGGCCTCGGGATACGCAGTATTTT.